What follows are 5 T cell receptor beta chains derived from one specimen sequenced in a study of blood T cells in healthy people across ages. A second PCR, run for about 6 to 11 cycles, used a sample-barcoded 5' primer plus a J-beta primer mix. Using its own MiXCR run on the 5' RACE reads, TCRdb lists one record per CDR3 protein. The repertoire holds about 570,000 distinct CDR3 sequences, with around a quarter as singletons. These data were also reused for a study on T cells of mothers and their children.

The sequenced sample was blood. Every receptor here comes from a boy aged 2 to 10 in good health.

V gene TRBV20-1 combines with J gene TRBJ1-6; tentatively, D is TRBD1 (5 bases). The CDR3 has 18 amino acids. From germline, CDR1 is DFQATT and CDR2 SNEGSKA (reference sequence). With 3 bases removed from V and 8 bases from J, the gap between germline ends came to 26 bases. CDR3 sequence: CSARDSWGSGIGDSPLHF. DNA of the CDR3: TGCAGTGCTAGGGATAGTTGGGGGTCAGGGATCGGTGATTCACCCCTCCACTTT.

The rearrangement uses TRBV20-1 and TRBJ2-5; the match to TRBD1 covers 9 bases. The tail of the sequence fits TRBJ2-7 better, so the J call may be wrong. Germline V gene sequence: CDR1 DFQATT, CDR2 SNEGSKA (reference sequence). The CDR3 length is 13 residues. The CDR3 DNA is TGCAGTGCTAGACGGACAGGGGCCTACGAGCAGTACTTC. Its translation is CSARRTGAYEQYF.

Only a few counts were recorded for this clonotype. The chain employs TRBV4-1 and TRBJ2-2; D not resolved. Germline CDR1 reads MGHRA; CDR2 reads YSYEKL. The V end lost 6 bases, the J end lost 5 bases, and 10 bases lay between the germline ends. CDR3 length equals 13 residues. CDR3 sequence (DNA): TGCGCCAGCAGGGCCCCTCGGACCGGGGAGCTGTTTTTT. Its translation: CASRAPRTGELFF.

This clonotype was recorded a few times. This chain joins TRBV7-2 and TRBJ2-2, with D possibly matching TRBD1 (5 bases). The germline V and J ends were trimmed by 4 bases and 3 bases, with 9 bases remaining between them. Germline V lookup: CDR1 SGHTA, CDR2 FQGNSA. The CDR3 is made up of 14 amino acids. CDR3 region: CASSSRADTGELFF. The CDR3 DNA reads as TGTGCCAGCAGCTCCAGGGCGGACACCGGGGAGCTGTTTTTT.

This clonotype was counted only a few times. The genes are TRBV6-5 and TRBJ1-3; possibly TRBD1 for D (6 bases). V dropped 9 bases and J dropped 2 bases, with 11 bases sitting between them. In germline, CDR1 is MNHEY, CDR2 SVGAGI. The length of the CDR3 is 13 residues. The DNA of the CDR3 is TGTGCCAGTCGGGGGCCTACTGGAAACACCATATATTTT. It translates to CASRGPTGNTIYF.